This TCR beta chain derives from a study of blood T cell repertoires in COVID-19. The CDR3 is 12 amino acids. Between the trimmed V and J ends, which lost 10 bases and 5 bases, there was a span of 14 bases. Clones were read by immunoSEQ multiplex PCR, and TCRdb kept only the in-frame ones, dropping some. The repertoire consists of under 65,000 clones, with roughly 90% occurring once and the leading ten covering roughly 2%. J is TRBJ1-2 and V is TRBV12-3 or TRBV12-4; TRBD1 is a possible D gene (5 bases). The TCR was taken from a human donor in a cohort sampled during active COVID-19. The sequenced sample was peripheral blood. CDR3 region: CATILAGYGYTF. The DNA for the CDR3 is TGTGCCACCATCCTGGCAGGGTATGGCTACACCTTC.